In its sample, the clone carrying this TCR beta chain was seen many times. The target antigen is unknown. This CDR3 region has 16 residues. V dropped 2 bases and J dropped 8; count of bases not matched to a gene: 10. CDR1 and CDR2 (germline): MGHRA, YSYEKL. Generation of TCR cDNA used 5'RACE template switching (which added a universal primer site and UMIs). One entry per CDR3 protein, called by TCRdb with MiXCR from the 5' RACE reads. The data show around 400,000 distinct CDR3 sequences, more than 9% seen once. The entry originates in a study of T cells after yellow fever vaccination. Study-wide context: The authors prepared low-cell-number fractions using SMART-Seq v4 Ultra Low Input. The study, taken as a whole, reports: Reappearance after the booster was observed for most primary-vaccination clones (roughly 97% CD4, roughly 90% CD8). Relatively few clonotypes were ones that appeared in both CD4 and CD8 compartments.

This sequence was found in a man between 18 and 35 years old who received the YFV17D yellow fever vaccine. This specimen was PBMCs, taken on the day of the first yellow fever vaccination. The chain has TRBV4-1 and TRBJ1-4, with 8 bases that match TRBD1. The CDR3 here is CASSQRRGQGEEKLFF. For the CDR3, the DNA is TGCGCCAGCAGCCAACGCCGCGGACAGGGTGAAGAAAAACTGTTTTTT.